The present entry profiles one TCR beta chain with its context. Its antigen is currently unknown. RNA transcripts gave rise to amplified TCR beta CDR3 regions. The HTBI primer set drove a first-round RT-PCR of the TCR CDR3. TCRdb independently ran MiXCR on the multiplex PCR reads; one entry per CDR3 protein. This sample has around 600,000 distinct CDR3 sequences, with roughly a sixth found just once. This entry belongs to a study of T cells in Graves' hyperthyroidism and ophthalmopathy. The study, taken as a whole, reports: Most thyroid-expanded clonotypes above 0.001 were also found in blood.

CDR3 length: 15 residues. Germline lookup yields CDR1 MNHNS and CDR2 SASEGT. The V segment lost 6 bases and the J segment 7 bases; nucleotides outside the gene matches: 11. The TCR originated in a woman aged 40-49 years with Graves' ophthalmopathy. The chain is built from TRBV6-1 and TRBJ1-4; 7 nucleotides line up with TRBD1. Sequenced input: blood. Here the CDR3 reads CASRVTGTVSEKLFF. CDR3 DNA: TGTGCCAGCAGGGTTACCGGGACAGTTAGTGAAAAACTGTTTTTT.